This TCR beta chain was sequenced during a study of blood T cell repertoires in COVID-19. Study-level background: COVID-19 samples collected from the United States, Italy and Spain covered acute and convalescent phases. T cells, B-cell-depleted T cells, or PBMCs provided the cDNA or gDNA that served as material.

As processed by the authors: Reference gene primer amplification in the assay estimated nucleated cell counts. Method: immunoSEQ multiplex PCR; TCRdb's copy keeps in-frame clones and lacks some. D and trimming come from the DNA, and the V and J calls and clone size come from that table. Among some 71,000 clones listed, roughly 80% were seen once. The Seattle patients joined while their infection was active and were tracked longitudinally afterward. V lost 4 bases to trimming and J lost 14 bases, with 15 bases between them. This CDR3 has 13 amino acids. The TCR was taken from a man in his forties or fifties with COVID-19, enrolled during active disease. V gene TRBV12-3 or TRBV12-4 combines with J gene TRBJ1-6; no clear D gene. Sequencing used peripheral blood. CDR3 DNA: TGTGCCAGCAGTTCGTCAGGTCTTACGGCCCTCCACTTT. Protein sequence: CASSSSGLTALHF.